The text below deals with one TCR beta chain. Some clones are missing from TCRdb's copy, which holds only in-frame ones; the method was immunoSEQ multiplex PCR. The data hold about 160,000 clones, with 70% to 90% observed a single time. The data stem from a study of blood T cell repertoires in COVID-19. The specimen sequenced was peripheral blood. The clonotype originates from a man in his forties who had recovered from COVID-19.

Here the CDR3 DNA reads TGTGCCAGCAGCTTTCGGGGGATAGACTACGAGCAGTACTTC. This sequence encodes CASSFRGIDYEQYF. The chain is built from TRBV5-5 and TRBJ2-7; possibly TRBD2 for D (6 bases). The CDR3 is 14 amino acids. The V gene lost 2 bases and the J gene lost 3 bases, with 12 bases spanning the gap. Germline V gene sequence: CDR1 SGHKS, CDR2 YYEKEE (reference sequence).